These T cell receptor beta chains were read from a single sample in a study of cytotoxic CD8 clonotypes in ibrutinib-treated CLL. Clones were read by immunoSEQ multiplex PCR, and TCRdb kept only the in-frame ones, dropping some. The sample records about 150,000 clones, roughly 83% being singletons. The specimen comprised PBMCs, sampled after 12 months of ibrutinib treatment. These receptors came from a human donor with chronic lymphocytic leukemia. The CDR3 runs from the conserved cysteine through the conserved F or W. Fields, in order: clone size, J gene, V gene, D gene, CDR3 protein, CDR3 DNA. A D gene is named only where the DNA matches it firmly. The size field is filled for only some rows; it gives once, few, many or a size class.

size: few; J: TRBJ1-4; V: TRBV28; D: NA; CDR3: CASSPPPQGYEKLFF; DNA: TGTGCCAGCAGTCCCCCACCGCAGGGATACGAAAAACTGTTTTTT
size: few; J: TRBJ2-1; V: TRBV19; D: NA; CDR3: CASSIDSYSSYNEQFF; DNA: TGTGCCAGTAGTATAGATTCGTACAGCTCCTACAATGAGCAGTTCTTC
size: NA; J: TRBJ1-1; V: TRBV7-9; D: NA; CDR3: CASSFVENTEAFF; DNA: TGTGCCAGCAGCTTTGTGGAGAACACTGAAGCTTTCTTT
size: NA; J: TRBJ1-1; V: TRBV18; D: NA; CDR3: CASSPQSNTEAFF; DNA: TGTGCCAGCTCACCACAATCGAACACTGAAGCTTTCTTT
size: NA; J: TRBJ1-4; V: TRBV2; D: NA; CDR3: CASSEFGQGYEKLFF; DNA: TGTGCCAGCAGTGAATTTGGGCAGGGTTATGAAAAACTGTTTTTT
size: few; J: TRBJ2-7; V: TRBV7-8; D: NA; CDR3: CASSPDNYEQYF; DNA: TGTGCCAGCAGCCCTGACAACTACGAGCAGTACTTC
size: NA; J: TRBJ2-3; V: TRBV4-2; D: TRBD2; CDR3: CASTRGNIAGGPGFTDTQYF; DNA: TGTGCCAGCACCCGAGGGAATATAGCGGGAGGGCCTGGGTTCACAGATACGCAGTATTTT
size: NA; J: TRBJ1-4; V: TRBV6-5; D: NA; CDR3: CASSPRQPTNEKLFF; DNA: TGTGCCAGCAGTCCCCGACAGCCGACTAATGAAAAACTGTTTTTT
size: NA; J: TRBJ2-7; V: TRBV6-5; D: NA; CDR3: CASSNLDWTSYEQYF; DNA: TGTGCCAGCAGTAACCTGGACTGGACATCCTACGAGCAGTACTTC
size: NA; J: TRBJ1-2; V: TRBV4-3; D: NA; CDR3: CASSQGTSGGYGYTF; DNA: TGCGCCAGCAGCCAAGGAACATCGGGCGGCTATGGCTACACCTTC
size: few; J: TRBJ1-1; V: TRBV4-2; D: NA; CDR3: CASSQEASMNTEAFF; DNA: TGTGCCAGCAGCCAAGAAGCTAGCATGAACACTGAAGCTTTCTTT
size: NA; J: TRBJ1-1; V: TRBV7-9; D: TRBD1; CDR3: CASSSDRGVTEAFF; DNA: TGTGCCAGCAGCTCGGACAGGGGGGTCACTGAAGCTTTCTTT
size: NA; J: TRBJ1-5; V: TRBV7-8; D: TRBD1; CDR3: CASSLVGQGVNQPQHF; DNA: TGTGCCAGCAGCTTAGTCGGACAGGGGGTTAATCAGCCCCAGCATTTT
size: NA; J: TRBJ2-4; V: TRBV5-4; D: TRBD2; CDR3: CASSSSSGIAKNIQYF; DNA: TGTGCCAGCAGCTCTAGTAGCGGGATAGCCAAAAACATTCAGTACTTC
size: NA; J: TRBJ2-7; V: TRBV7-2; D: NA; CDR3: CASSPTGPEQYF; DNA: TGTGCCAGCAGCCCGACAGGTCCCGAGCAGTACTTC
size: NA; J: TRBJ2-1; V: TRBV13; D: NA; CDR3: CASSLPNSRNEQFF; DNA: TGTGCCAGCAGCTTACCCAATAGCCGCAATGAGCAGTTCTTC
size: few; J: TRBJ1-1; V: TRBV2; D: NA; CDR3: CASRGTLTRAFF; DNA: TGTGCCAGCAGGGGGACACTAACCCGGGCTTTCTTT
size: NA; J: TRBJ1-2; V: TRBV5-5; D: TRBD1; CDR3: CASSLGQGSLYGYTF; DNA: TGTGCCAGCAGCTTAGGACAGGGCTCTTTATATGGCTACACCTTC
size: NA; J: TRBJ2-1; V: TRBV7-8; D: NA; CDR3: CASSLGWYNEQFF; DNA: TGTGCCAGCAGCTTAGGATGGTACAATGAGCAGTTCTTC
size: NA; J: TRBJ1-4; V: TRBV5-8; D: NA; CDR3: CASSLPHGDPTNEKLFF; DNA: TGTGCCAGCAGCTTACCCCATGGGGACCCAACTAATGAAAAACTGTTTTTT
size: NA; J: TRBJ2-7; V: TRBV6-1; D: NA; CDR3: CASTRGTDFYEQYF; DNA: TGTGCCAGCACCCGGGGGACGGACTTCTACGAGCAGTACTTC
size: NA; J: TRBJ1-1; V: TRBV6-6; D: NA; CDR3: CASSSRGRADTEAFF; DNA: TGTGCCAGCAGTTCCCGGGGCAGGGCGGACACTGAAGCTTTCTTT
size: once; J: TRBJ2-5; V: TRBV15; D: TRBD2; CDR3: CATSPGLTSGQETQYF; DNA: TGTGCCACCAGCCCGGGGCTAACTAGCGGACAAGAGACCCAGTACTTC
size: NA; J: TRBJ2-5; V: TRBV9; D: TRBD2; CDR3: CASSVATSGSIETQYF; DNA: TGTGCCAGCAGCGTAGCTACGAGCGGGAGTATAGAGACCCAGTACTTC
size: NA; J: TRBJ2-4; V: TRBV2; D: NA; CDR3: CASSLIRDPAKNIQYF; DNA: TGTGCCAGCAGCCTTATACGGGACCCAGCCAAAAACATTCAGTACTTC
size: NA; J: TRBJ1-1; V: TRBV25-1; D: NA; CDR3: CASSESIGGREAFF; DNA: TGTGCCAGCAGTGAGTCAATTGGCGGCCGGGAAGCTTTCTTT
size: NA; J: TRBJ2-4; V: TRBV5-4; D: NA; CDR3: CASSPAGGKNIQYF; DNA: TGTGCCAGCAGCCCCGCGGGCGGCAAAAACATTCAGTACTTC
size: NA; J: TRBJ2-1; V: TRBV7-6; D: TRBD1; CDR3: CASSLAPGQGGSEQFF; DNA: TGTGCCAGCAGCTTAGCTCCGGGACAGGGTGGCTCTGAGCAGTTCTTC
size: once; J: TRBJ2-2; V: TRBV5-4; D: TRBD1; CDR3: CASSLGRTGGIAGELFF; DNA: TGTGCCAGCAGCTTGGGACGAACAGGGGGCATAGCCGGGGAGCTGTTTTTT
size: NA; J: TRBJ1-5; V: TRBV28; D: NA; CDR3: CASSLYQPGDNQPQHF; DNA: TGTGCCAGCAGTTTATATCAACCAGGGGACAATCAGCCCCAGCATTTT
size: NA; J: TRBJ2-7; V: TRBV27; D: NA; CDR3: CASSISWGYEQYF; DNA: TGTGCCAGCAGTATCTCATGGGGGTACGAGCAGTACTTC
size: NA; J: TRBJ2-2; V: TRBV4-1; D: NA; CDR3: CASSSGLSTGELFF; DNA: TGCGCCAGCAGCTCGGGACTCTCCACCGGGGAGCTGTTTTTT
size: NA; J: TRBJ1-4; V: TRBV7-9; D: TRBD1; CDR3: CASSSTGATNEKLFF; DNA: TGTGCCAGCAGCAGTACAGGGGCAACTAATGAAAAACTGTTTTTT
size: NA; J: TRBJ1-4; V: TRBV19; D: NA; CDR3: CASSLGLKLFF; DNA: TGTGCCAGTAGTCTCGGGCTAAAACTGTTTTTT
size: NA; J: TRBJ2-7; V: TRBV10-3; D: NA; CDR3: CAISDRSYEQYF; DNA: TGTGCCATCAGTGACAGGTCCTACGAGCAGTACTTC
size: NA; J: TRBJ2-2; V: TRBV1; D: NA; CDR3: CTRLGLANTGELFF; DNA: TGCACCAGACTGGGACTGGCGAACACCGGGGAGCTGTTTTTT
size: NA; J: TRBJ2-1; V: TRBV6-4; D: NA; CDR3: CASSGSNNEQFF; DNA: TGTGCCAGCAGCGGTTCGAACAATGAGCAGTTCTTC
size: NA; J: TRBJ2-1; V: TRBV28; D: NA; CDR3: CATLLGTYNEQFF; DNA: TGTGCCACCCTCCTCGGGACTTACAATGAGCAGTTCTTC
size: few; J: TRBJ2-7; V: TRBV30; D: NA; CDR3: CAWSRGSGQYF; DNA: TGTGCCTGGAGTCGGGGCTCGGGGCAGTACTTC
size: NA; J: TRBJ1-4; V: TRBV19; D: NA; CDR3: CASTRGNEKLFF; DNA: TGTGCCAGTACCAGAGGGAATGAAAAACTGTTTTTT